This T cell receptor (beta chain) was sequenced during a study of control samples from healthy donors and cancer patients. This CDR3 is 16 amino acids long. V lost 5 bases, J lost 5 bases, and 6 bases stayed unmatched. Germline V lookup: CDR1 MDHEN, CDR2 SYDVKM. TCRdb's table, derived via immunoSEQ multiplex PCR, lists solely in-frame clones and lacks some. The sample lists roughly 160,000 clones; just over 95% were seen once. The sample taken for sequencing was blood. This sequence joins TRBV28 and TRBJ2-1, with 13 positions matching TRBD2. The origin of this receptor is a woman aged 30 to 39 in good health. The CDR3 DNA follows: TGTGCCAGCAGTAAAGGACTAGCGGGAGCCCACAATGAGCAGTTCTTC. Translation: CASSKGLAGAHNEQFF.